The clone carrying this T cell receptor (beta chain) turned up a few times. Profiling relied on immunoSEQ multiplex PCR, and the TCRdb table lists in-frame clones only, not all of them. The table shows about 190,000 clones, with less than 90% occurring only once. The sample belongs to a study of blood T cell repertoires in COVID-19. Study details: There were acute and convalescent COVID-19 samples, and they came from the United States, Italy and Spain.

Between the trimmed V and J ends, which lost 8 bases and 6 bases, there was a span of 20 bases. This CDR3 contains 15 residues. CDR1 is MDHEN and CDR2 is SYDVKM in the germline V gene. This chain links TRBV28 with TRBJ2-1, with D possibly matching TRBD1 (6 bases). The clonotype originates from a man in his thirties or forties with acute or convalescent COVID-19. Specimen: peripheral blood. The CDR3 sequence is CASPPRGRSANEQFF. In DNA form, the CDR3 reads TGTGCCAGCCCCCCCAGGGGCCGTTCGGCCAATGAGCAGTTCTTC.